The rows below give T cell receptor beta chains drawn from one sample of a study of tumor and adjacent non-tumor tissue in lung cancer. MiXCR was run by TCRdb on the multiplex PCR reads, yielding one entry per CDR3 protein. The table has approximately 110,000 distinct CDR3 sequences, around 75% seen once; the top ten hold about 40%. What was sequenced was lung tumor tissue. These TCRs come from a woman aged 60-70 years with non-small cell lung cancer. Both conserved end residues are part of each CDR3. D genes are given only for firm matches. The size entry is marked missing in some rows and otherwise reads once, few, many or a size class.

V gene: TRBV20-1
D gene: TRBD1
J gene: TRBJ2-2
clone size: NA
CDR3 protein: CSAGQGAKRELFF
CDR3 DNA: TGCAGTGCCGGACAGGGGGCTAAAAGGGAGCTGTTTTTT

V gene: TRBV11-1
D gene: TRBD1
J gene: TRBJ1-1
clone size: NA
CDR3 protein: CASSMGRGTTEVFF
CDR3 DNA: TGTGCCAGCAGCATGGGCAGGGGGACTACTGAAGTTTTCTTT

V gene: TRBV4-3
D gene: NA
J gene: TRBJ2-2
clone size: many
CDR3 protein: CASSQDGSTGHQGELFF
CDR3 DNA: TGCGCCAGCAGCCAAGATGGAAGCACGGGGCATCAAGGGGAGCTGTTTTTT

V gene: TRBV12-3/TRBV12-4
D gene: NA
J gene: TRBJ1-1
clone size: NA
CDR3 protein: CASNLEMWAEAFF
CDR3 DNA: TGTGCCAGCAACCTAGAGATGTGGGCTGAAGCTTTCTTT

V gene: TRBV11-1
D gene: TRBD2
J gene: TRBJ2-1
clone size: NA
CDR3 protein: CASSPPSAGGFNEQFF
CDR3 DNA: TGTGCCAGCAGTCCACCATCAGCGGGAGGGTTCAATGAGCAGTTCTTC

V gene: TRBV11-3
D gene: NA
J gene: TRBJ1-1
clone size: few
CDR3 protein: CASSLDSGRGTEALF
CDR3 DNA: TGTGCCAGTAGCTTAGATTCGGGGAGAGGCACTGAGGCTTTATTT

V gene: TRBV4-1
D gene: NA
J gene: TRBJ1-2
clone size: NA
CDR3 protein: CDSNQGRGPGYGYTF
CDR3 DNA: TGCGACAGCAACCAAGGACGGGGACCCGGCTATGGCTACACCTTC

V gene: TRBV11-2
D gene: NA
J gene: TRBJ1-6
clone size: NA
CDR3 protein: CASSLEASNSPLDF
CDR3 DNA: TGTGCAAGCAGCTTAGAAGCAAGTAATTCACCTCTCGACTTT

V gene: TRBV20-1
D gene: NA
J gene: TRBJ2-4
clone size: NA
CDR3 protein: CSVSSIGLANNIQYF
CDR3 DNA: TGCAGTGTCTCGTCAATAGGGCTAGCCAATAACATCCAATACTTC

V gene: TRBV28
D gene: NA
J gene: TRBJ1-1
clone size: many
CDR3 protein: CASYGGTEAFF
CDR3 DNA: TGTGCCAGTTATGGGGGCACTGAAGCTTTCTTT

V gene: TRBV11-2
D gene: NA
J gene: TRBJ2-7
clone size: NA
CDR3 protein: CASSLLPRGNYYEQYF
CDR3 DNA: TGTGCCAGCAGCCTTCTACCGAGGGGGAATTATTACGAGCAGTACTTC

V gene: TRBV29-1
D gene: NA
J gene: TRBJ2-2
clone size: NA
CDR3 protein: CSVDDSGIGELFF
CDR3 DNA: TGCAGCGTTGATGACAGTGGGATCGGGGAGCTGTTTTTT

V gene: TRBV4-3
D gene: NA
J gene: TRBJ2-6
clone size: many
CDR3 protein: CASSQERGANVLTF
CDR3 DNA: TGCGCCAGCAGCCAAGAACGCGGGGCCAACGTCCTGACTTTC

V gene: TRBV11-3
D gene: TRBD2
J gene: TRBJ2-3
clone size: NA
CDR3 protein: CASRRNSGDIQYF
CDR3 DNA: TGTGCCAGCAGACGGAACAGCGGGGATATACAGTATTTT

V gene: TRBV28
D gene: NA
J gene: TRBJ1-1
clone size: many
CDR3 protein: CASRWGSTEAFF
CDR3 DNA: TGTGCCAGCAGGTGGGGGTCTACGGAAGCTTTCTTT

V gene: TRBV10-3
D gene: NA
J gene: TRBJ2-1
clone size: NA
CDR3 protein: CASTVGSGKYNEQFF
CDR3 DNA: TGTGCCAGCACTGTAGGTAGCGGCAAGTATAATGAGCAGTTCTTC

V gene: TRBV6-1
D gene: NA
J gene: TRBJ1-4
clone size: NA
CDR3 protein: CARSSAGEHANEKLFF
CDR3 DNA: TGTGCCAGGAGTTCGGCGGGGGAGCATGCCAATGAAAAACTGTTTTTT

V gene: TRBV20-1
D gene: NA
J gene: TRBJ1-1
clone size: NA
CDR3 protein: CSVTSSGTEGFF
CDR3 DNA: TGCAGCGTGACATCATCGGGGACTGAAGGTTTCTTT

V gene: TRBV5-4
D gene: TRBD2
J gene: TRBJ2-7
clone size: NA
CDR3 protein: CASNLTSGSLGQYF
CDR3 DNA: TGTGCCAGCAACTTGACTAGCGGATCCCTTGGGCAGTACTTC

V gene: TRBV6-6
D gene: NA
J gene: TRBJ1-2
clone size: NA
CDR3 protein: CGSSQDSYGYTF
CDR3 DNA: TGTGGCAGCAGTCAGGACAGCTATGGCTACACCTTC

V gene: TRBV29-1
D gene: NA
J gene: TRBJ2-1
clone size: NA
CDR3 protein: CSIERIQGSFF
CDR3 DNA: TGCAGCATTGAACGTATACAGGGATCGTTCTTC

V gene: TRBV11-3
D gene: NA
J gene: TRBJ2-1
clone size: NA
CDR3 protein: CTSSLELTSGCHNEQLF
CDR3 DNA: TGTACCAGCAGCTTAGAGTTGACAAGCGGGTGCCACAATGAGCAGTTATTC

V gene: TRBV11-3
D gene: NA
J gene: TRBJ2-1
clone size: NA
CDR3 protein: CANSIVRSSYNEQFF
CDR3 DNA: TGTGCCAACAGCATAGTACGGAGCTCCTACAATGAGCAGTTCTTC

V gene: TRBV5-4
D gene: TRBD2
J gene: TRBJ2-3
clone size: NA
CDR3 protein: CASSRELAGWTDTQYF
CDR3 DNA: TGTGCCAGCAGCAGAGAGCTAGCGGGATGGACAGATACGCAGTATTTT

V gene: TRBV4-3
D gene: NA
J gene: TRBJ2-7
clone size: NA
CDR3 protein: CASSQDIVVSRWVTNGYEQYF
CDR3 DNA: TGTGCCAGCAGCCAAGATATTGTTGTGTCTAGATGGGTAACGAACGGCTACGAACAGTACTTC

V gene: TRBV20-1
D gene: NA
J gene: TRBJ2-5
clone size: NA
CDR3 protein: CTARVSSQDQYF
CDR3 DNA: TGCACTGCTAGGGTCTCCTCCCAGGACCAGTACTTC

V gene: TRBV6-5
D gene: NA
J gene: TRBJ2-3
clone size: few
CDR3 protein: CASSYPETDTQYF
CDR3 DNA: TGTGCAAGCAGTTACCCCGAGACAGATACACAGTATTTT

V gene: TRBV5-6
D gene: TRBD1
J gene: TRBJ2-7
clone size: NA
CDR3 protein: CASSRDRGSYEQYF
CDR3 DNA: TGTGCCAGCAGTAGGGACAGGGGGTCCTACGAGCAGTACTTC

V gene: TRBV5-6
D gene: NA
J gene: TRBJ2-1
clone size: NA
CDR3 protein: CASSLVSSNEQFF
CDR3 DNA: TGTGCCAGCAGCTTGGTCAGCAGCAATGAGCAGTTCTTC

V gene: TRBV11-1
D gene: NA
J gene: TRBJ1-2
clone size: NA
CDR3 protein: CACSSQGPLYSYTF
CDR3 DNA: TGTGCCTGCAGCTCACAGGGCCCGCTCTATAGCTACACTTTC

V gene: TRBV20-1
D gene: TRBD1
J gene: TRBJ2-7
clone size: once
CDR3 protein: CSACRGTYGQYF
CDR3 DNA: TGCAGTGCTTGCAGGGGGACCTACGGGCAGTACTTC

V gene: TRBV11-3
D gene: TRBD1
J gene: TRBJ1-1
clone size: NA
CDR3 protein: CASSSQQGINTEAFF
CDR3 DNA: TGTGCCAGCAGCTCCCAACAGGGGATAAACACTGAAGCCTTCTTT